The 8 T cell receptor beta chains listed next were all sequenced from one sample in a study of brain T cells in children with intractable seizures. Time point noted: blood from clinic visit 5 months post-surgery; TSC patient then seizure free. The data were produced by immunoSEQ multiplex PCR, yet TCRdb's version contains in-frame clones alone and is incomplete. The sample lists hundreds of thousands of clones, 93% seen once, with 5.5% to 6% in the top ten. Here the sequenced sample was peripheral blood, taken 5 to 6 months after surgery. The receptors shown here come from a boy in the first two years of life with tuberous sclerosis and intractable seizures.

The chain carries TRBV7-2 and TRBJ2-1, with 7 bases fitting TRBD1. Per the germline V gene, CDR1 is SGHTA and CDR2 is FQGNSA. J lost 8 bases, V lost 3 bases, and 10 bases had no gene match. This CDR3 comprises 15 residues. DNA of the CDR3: TGTGCCAGCAGCTTTGAGACAGGGCCGGTCCATGAGCAGTTCTTC. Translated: CASSFETGPVHEQFF.

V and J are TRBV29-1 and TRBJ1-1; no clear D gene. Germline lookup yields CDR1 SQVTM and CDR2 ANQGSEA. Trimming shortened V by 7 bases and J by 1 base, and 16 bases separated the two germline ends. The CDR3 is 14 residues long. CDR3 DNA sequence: TGCAGCGCCGGTGGTCCGGGTTCGAACACTGAAGCTTTCTTT. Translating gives CSAGGPGSNTEAFF. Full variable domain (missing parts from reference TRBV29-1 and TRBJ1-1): SAVISQKPSRDICQRGTSLTIQCQVDSQVTMMFWYRQQPGQSLTLIATANQGSEATYESGFVIDKFPISRPNLTFSTLTVSNMSPEDSSIYLCSAGGPGSNTEAFFGQGTRLTVV.

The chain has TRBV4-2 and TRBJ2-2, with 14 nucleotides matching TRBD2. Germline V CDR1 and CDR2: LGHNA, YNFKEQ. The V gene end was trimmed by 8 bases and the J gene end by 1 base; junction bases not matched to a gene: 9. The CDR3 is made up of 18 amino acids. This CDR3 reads CASGSGLAGALNTGELFF. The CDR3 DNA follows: TGTGCCAGCGGATCGGGACTAGCGGGGGCCCTGAACACCGGGGAGCTGTTTTTT.

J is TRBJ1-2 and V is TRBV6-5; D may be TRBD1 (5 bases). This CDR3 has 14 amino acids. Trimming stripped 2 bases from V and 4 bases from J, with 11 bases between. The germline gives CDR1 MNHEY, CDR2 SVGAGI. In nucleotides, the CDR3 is TGTGCCAGCAGTTACGCGCAGGGCGGCTATGGCTACACCTTC. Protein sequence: CASSYAQGGYGYTF.

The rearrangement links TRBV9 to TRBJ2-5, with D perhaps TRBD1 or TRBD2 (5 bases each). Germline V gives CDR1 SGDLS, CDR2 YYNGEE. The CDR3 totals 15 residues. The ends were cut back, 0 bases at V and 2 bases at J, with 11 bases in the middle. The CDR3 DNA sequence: TGTGCCAGCAGCGTAGGTGGCAGGGAGCAAGAGACCCAGTACTTC. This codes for CASSVGGREQETQYF. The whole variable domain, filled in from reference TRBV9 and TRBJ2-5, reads DSGVTQTPKHLITATGQRVTLRCSPRSGDLSVYWYQQSLDQGLQFLIQYYNGEERAKGNILERFSAQQFPDLHSELNLSSLELGDSALYFCASSVGGREQETQYFGPGTRLLVL.

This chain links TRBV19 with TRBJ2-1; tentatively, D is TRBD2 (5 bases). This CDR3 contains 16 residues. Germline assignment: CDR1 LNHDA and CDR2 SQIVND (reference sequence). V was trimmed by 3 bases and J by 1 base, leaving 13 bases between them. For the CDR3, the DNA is TGTGCCAGTAGTATCGCTACTAGTAGGTCCTACAATGAGCAGTTCTTC. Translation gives CASSIATSRSYNEQFF.

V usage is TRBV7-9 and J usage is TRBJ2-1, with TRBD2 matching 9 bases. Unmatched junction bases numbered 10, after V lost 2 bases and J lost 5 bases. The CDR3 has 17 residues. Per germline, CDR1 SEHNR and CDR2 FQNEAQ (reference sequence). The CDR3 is CASSLLVGGRVHNEQFF. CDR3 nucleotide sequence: TGTGCCAGCAGCTTATTAGTAGGCGGGAGGGTCCACAATGAGCAGTTCTTC.

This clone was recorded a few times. The CDR3 bases are TGTGCCAGCAGCCGCAGGGGGCCCTATGGCTACACCTTC. Translating gives CASSRRGPYGYTF. This chain connects TRBV5-6 to TRBJ1-2; TRBD1 agrees at 8 bases. Germline CDR1 SGHDT, CDR2 YYEEEE. This CDR3 spans 13 amino acids. V dropped 4 bases and J dropped 4; count of bases not matched to a gene: 3.